This T cell receptor (beta chain) was sequenced for a study of control samples from healthy donors and cancer patients. This clone occurred a few times. TCRdb's copy holds only in-frame clones and misses some; the assay was immunoSEQ multiplex PCR. The data contain under 100,000 clones, approximately 93% of them singletons. The CDR3 runs to 14 residues. V shed 0 bases and J shed 3 bases, with 8 bases lying between them. Germline CDR1 reads MGHRA; CDR2 reads YSYEKL. This receptor was obtained from a woman aged 25 to 45 in good health. Material: blood. The chain couples TRBV4-1 to TRBJ1-1; possibly TRBD1 for D (5 bases). The CDR3 nucleotides read TGCGCCAGCAGCCAAGATGGGGGGGACACTGAAGCTTTCTTT. It translates to CASSQDGGDTEAFF.